These 25 T cell receptor beta chains share one sample of origin, sequenced in a study of molecular identifiers for immune sequencing clone quantification. TCRdb passed the PCR reads through MiXCR, listing each CDR3 protein once. The sample has about 70,000 distinct CDR3 sequences; 18% are singletons. Sequences were obtained from naive CD8+ T cells from blood, with Jurkat cell RNA spiked in. Specified subset: FACS-sorted CD8+CD4-CCR7+CD45RA+ naive T cells. The receptors were sampled from a human donor in good health. Some libraries in this study had Jurkat cell RNA spiked in.

A few counts support this clonotype. The chain recombines TRBV7-3 with TRBJ2-1; TRBD2 matches 8 bases. Losses at the gene ends were 2 bases for V and 2 bases for J; bases not matched to a gene: 8. This CDR3 spans 17 amino acids. Germline CDR1 SGHTA, CDR2 FQGTGA. The CDR3 region is CASSLSSREGPYNEQFF. The CDR3 DNA is TGTGCCAGCAGCTTATCGAGTCGGGAGGGCCCCTACAATGAGCAGTTCTTC.

In its sample, this clonotype was seen many times. The chain's CDR3 is CASSYSRLAKNIQYF. The CDR3 DNA is TGTGCCAGCAGTTACTCGCGGCTAGCCAAAAACATTCAGTACTTC. The chain is built from TRBV6-5 and TRBJ2-4; D remains unclear. Germline assignment: CDR1 MNHEY and CDR2 SVGAGI. This CDR3 has 15 amino acids. The V end was cut by 0 bases, the J end by 0 bases, with 6 bases between.

This clonotype was observed at least ten times. The gene calls are TRBV3-1 and TRBJ2-5; the match to TRBD2 covers 10 bases. Germline values: CDR1 LGHDT, CDR2 YNNKEL (reference sequence). The J segment lost 5 bases and the V segment lost 4 bases, leaving 10 bases of the junction unmatched. The CDR3 runs to 16 residues. This CDR3 is CASSPRTSGGWETQYF. The CDR3 DNA follows: TGTGCCAGCAGCCCCAGGACTAGCGGCGGGTGGGAGACCCAGTACTTC.

This clonotype showed up just a few times. The V and J genes are TRBV12-3 or TRBV12-4 and TRBJ1-1; D is possibly TRBD1 (5 bases). With 6 bases removed from V and 4 bases from J, the gap between germline ends came to 15 bases. This CDR3 is 14 amino acids long. The CDR3: CASRGLGLGTEAFF. In DNA, the CDR3 is TGTGCCAGCAGGGGGCTAGGGCTTGGCACTGAAGCTTTCTTT.

This clonotype was counted a few times. This sequence joins TRBV7-3 and TRBJ2-1; 14 nucleotides match TRBD2. CDR3 length equals 15 residues. The V gene end was trimmed by 2 bases and the J gene end by 9 bases; junction bases not matched to a gene: 3. CDR1 is SGHTA and CDR2 is FQGTGA in the germline V gene. The CDR3, as DNA: TGTGCCAGCAGCTTAGGGACTAGCGGGAGCGTTGAGCAGTTCTTC. The encoded protein is CASSLGTSGSVEQFF.

This clonotype was seen ten or more times. The CDR3 region is CASSLVRGSNQPQHF. CDR3 DNA: TGTGCCAGCAGCTTAGTCAGGGGTAGCAATCAGCCCCAGCATTTT. This chain uses TRBV7-2 with TRBJ1-5; TRBD1 might be the D (6 bases). The V end was cut by 1 base, the J end by 0 bases, with 7 bases between. Germline V CDR1 and CDR2: SGHTA, FQGNSA. The CDR3 totals 15 residues. The full variable domain, in which reference TRBV7-2 and TRBJ1-5 provide the parts outside the CDR3, is GAGVSQSPSNKVTEKGKDVELRCDPISGHTALYWYRQSLGQGLEFLIYFQGNSAPDKSGLPSDRFSAERTGGSVSTLTIQRTQQEDSAVYLCASSLVRGSNQPQHFGDGTRLSIL.

At least ten counts were recorded for this clonotype. The genes are TRBV4-3 and TRBJ2-1, with D maybe TRBD2 (5 bases). Germline CDR1 is LGHNA and CDR2 is YSLEER. V dropped 1 base and J dropped 2 bases, with 18 bases sitting between them. The CDR3 is 18 amino acids. As DNA, the CDR3 is TGCGCCAGCAGCCAAGTGGTCGCCGAAGACTATACCTACAATGAGCAGTTCTTC. This sequence encodes CASSQVVAEDYTYNEQFF.

This clonotype has a count of ten or more. This chain joins TRBV13 and TRBJ1-1; D gene unclear. Germline V gene lookup returns CDR1 PRHDT and CDR2 FYEKMQ (reference sequence). The CDR3 has 15 residues. V was shortened by 3 bases and J by 1 base, with 12 bases between the two germline ends. This chain's CDR3 is CASSLLVKGNTEAFF. The CDR3 nucleotides are TGTGCCAGCAGCTTGTTGGTCAAGGGGAACACTGAAGCTTTCTTT.

This clonotype was counted ten times or more. This sequence joins TRBV3-1 and TRBJ2-1; TRBD1 matches 7 bases. Looked up from germline, CDR1 is LGHDT and CDR2 is YNNKEL (reference sequence). This CDR3 comprises 16 residues. With V trimmed by 0 bases and J by 3 bases, 5 bases remained unmatched. The CDR3 region is CASSQDPRGFYNEQFF. CDR3 DNA: TGTGCCAGCAGCCAAGATCCCAGGGGGTTCTACAATGAGCAGTTCTTC.

Comment on this clonotype: A read error may account for a junction end that differs from germline. The chain employs TRBV6-5 and TRBJ2-5, with 8 bases matching TRBD2. Germline CDR1 reads MNHEY; CDR2 reads SVGAGI. The CDR3 length is 15 residues. In DNA form, the CDR3 reads TGTGCCAGCAGTTACGAGCGGGAGCGTATGGAGACCCAGTGCTTC. Encoded protein: CASSYERERMETQCF.

Concerning this clonotype: Since a much larger clone is just one base distant, this may be a read error. The chain employs TRBV5-3 and TRBJ2-3, with TRBD2 matching 15 bases. TRBV5-3 counts as an open reading frame of uncertain function. The CDR3 is 19 amino acids. The CDR3 region has the DNA TGTACCAGCAGCTTGGAGGGACTAGCGGGAGGCCTAAGCACAGATACGCAGTATTTT. Translation gives CTSSLEGLAGGLSTDTQYF.

This clonotype appeared a few times. A read error may be the cause here, since a much bigger clone is one base away. This sequence joins TRBV6-2 or TRBV6-3 and TRBJ1-5; the D gene is possibly TRBD1 (6 bases). Germline assignment: CDR1 MNHEY and CDR2 SVGEGT. CDR3 size: 15 residues. V lost 11 bases, J lost 5 bases, and 22 bases lay in between. The CDR3 reads CAGNDLQGPHQPQHF. CDR3 nucleotide sequence: TGTGCCGGCAACGACTTACAGGGACCACATCAGCCCCAGCATTTT.

This clonotype has just a few counts. CDR3: CASSVGLATKETQYF. DNA of the CDR3: TGTGCCAGCAGCGTCGGGCTAGCGACTAAAGAGACCCAGTACTTC. The V and J genes are TRBV9 and TRBJ2-5; D may be TRBD2 (6 bases). V dropped 2 bases and J dropped 3 bases, with 14 bases sitting between them. The CDR3 covers 15 residues. The germline gives CDR1 SGDLS, CDR2 YYNGEE.

This clonotype came up many times. The rearrangement uses TRBV10-3 and TRBJ2-7, with 7 bases fitting TRBD1. Trimming removed 11 bases from V and 3 bases from J; junction bases left unmatched: 10. This CDR3 contains 13 residues. CDR1 and CDR2 (germline): ENHRY, SYGVKD. The CDR3 protein is CASRQGSDYEQYF. The CDR3, as DNA: TGTGCCTCACGACAGGGCTCCGACTACGAGCAGTACTTC.

This clonotype was detected ten times or more. V is TRBV4-1 and J is TRBJ2-1; TRBD1 is a possible D gene (6 bases). The V gene's germline CDR1 is MGHRA and CDR2 YSYEKL. The CDR3 contains 17 residues. V shed 3 bases and J shed 0 bases, with 15 bases lying between them. The CDR3 loop is CASSQGAGIFSYNEQFF. The CDR3 nucleotides read TGCGCCAGCAGCCAGGGGGCAGGGATATTCTCCTACAATGAGCAGTTCTTC.

This clonotype has more than one count but fewer than ten. The chain carries TRBV28 and TRBJ1-2, with 7 positions matching TRBD1. The CDR3 consists of 15 residues. CDR1 MDHEN and CDR2 SYDVKM come from the germline V gene. V was pared by 3 bases and J by 6 bases, with 10 bases of the junction left unmatched. CDR3 amino acids: CASSFRIKGADGYTF. The CDR3 coding sequence is TGTGCCAGCAGTTTTAGAATCAAGGGGGCGGATGGCTACACCTTC.

There are a few counts of this clonotype. The chain joins TRBV27 to TRBJ1-5, with D tentatively TRBD1 (6 bases). The CDR3 sequence is 15 residues long. Germline loops: CDR1 MNHEY, CDR2 SMNVEV (reference sequence). The V end lost 5 bases, the J end lost 7 bases, and 18 bases lay between the germline ends. This CDR3 reads CASSPAGEVSQPQHF. The DNA of the CDR3 is TGTGCCAGCAGTCCTGCAGGGGAAGTCAGCCAGCCCCAGCATTTT.

This clonotype has a handful of counts. It may be a read error: a sequence one base away is much more abundant. J is TRBJ2-5 and V is TRBV11-2, with D uncertain. Germline V gene lookup returns CDR1 SGHAT and CDR2 FQNNGV. V lost 5 bases to trimming and J lost 2 bases, with 12 bases between them. The CDR3 spans 14 residues. CDR3 residues: CASSEDTTQETQYF. The CDR3 coding sequence is TGTGCCAGCAGCGAAGATACCACGCAAGAGACCCAGTACTTC.

This clonotype was seen at least ten times. The chain recombines TRBV10-2 with TRBJ2-1; D possibly corresponds to TRBD2 (6 bases). The germline V and J ends were trimmed by 10 bases and 4 bases, with 20 bases remaining between them. Per the germline V gene, CDR1 is WSHSY and CDR2 is SAAADI. The CDR3 is 15 residues long. The CDR3 spells CATSPRGSPYNEQFF. The DNA for the CDR3 is TGCGCCACCTCCCCCCGGGGGAGCCCTTACAATGAGCAGTTCTTC.

Comments on this clonotype: With a much larger clone just one base away, this may be a read error. The chain recombines TRBV9 with TRBJ2-1; 14 bases match TRBD2. V trimming: 3 bases; J trimming: 3 bases; junction bases outside the gene matches: 5. CDR3 length: 17 amino acids. Germline CDR1 and CDR2: SGDLS and YYNGEE. This CDR3 reads CASSERGTSGSYNEQFF. CDR3 sequence (DNA): TGTGCCAGCAGCGAAAGGGGGACTAGCGGGAGCTACAATGAGCAGTTCTTC.

The chain recombines TRBV29-1 with TRBJ2-1, with D possibly matching TRBD2 (7 bases). CDR3 length: 14 amino acids. In germline, CDR1 is SQVTM, CDR2 ANQGSEA. CDR3 in amino acids: CSGEGGGAYNEQFF. In nucleotides, the CDR3 is TGCAGTGGGGAGGGGGGAGGGGCCTACAATGAGCAGTTCTTC.

With respect to this clonotype: One junction end does not reproduce the germline sequence, and a read error may be involved. The genes are TRBV7-6 and TRBJ2-2; D unresolved. CDR3 length: 14 amino acids. CDR1 SGHVS and CDR2 FNYEAQ come from the germline V gene. CDR3 bases: TGTGCCAGCGGCTTAGGGCCGAACACCGGGGAGCTGTTTTTT. Translation gives CASGLGPNTGELFF.

Concerning this clonotype: Being one base from a much bigger clone, this may be a read error. The rearrangement uses TRBV27 and TRBJ1-5; D not resolved. Germline V gives CDR1 MNHEY, CDR2 SMNVEV (reference sequence). The length of the CDR3 is 14 residues. As DNA, the CDR3 is TGTGCCAGCAGTTTAAGAGGTACCAATCGGCCCCAGCATTTT. It is translated as CASSLRGTNRPQHF.

The table lists this clonotype with many counts. V is TRBV7-9 and J is TRBJ1-4; 7 bases match TRBD1. V trimming: 5 bases; J trimming: 7 bases; junction bases outside the gene matches: 7. This CDR3 region has 14 residues. Germline assignment: CDR1 SEHNR and CDR2 FQNEAQ (reference sequence). The CDR3 bases are TGTGCCAGCAGCCCCTTTCAGGGGGGTGAAAAACTGTTTTTT. It yields the protein CASSPFQGGEKLFF.

This clonotype appeared many times. The chain uses TRBV11-2 and TRBJ2-1; D might be TRBD1 (5 bases). Trimming left V 1 base short and J 0 bases short, with 7 bases between. The CDR3 has 15 residues. Germline CDR1 reads SGHAT; CDR2 reads FQNNGV. The DNA for the CDR3 is TGTGCCAGCAGCTTAGGACAGTACTCCTACAATGAGCAGTTCTTC. Translated, it gives CASSLGQYSYNEQFF.